The clone carrying this T cell receptor beta chain showed up just a few times. The sample comes from a study of blood T cells in healthy people across ages. The CDR3 totals 14 residues. Germline values: CDR1 LGHDT, CDR2 YNNKEL (reference sequence). V lost 7 bases and J 4 bases, leaving 15 bases between the germline ends. Sample donors were healthy Caucasian individuals that came from Russia, aged roughly 6 to 95. Samples had at least 6.5 million PBMCs isolated from them. A second PCR, run for roughly 6 to 11 cycles, used a sample-barcoded 5' primer plus a J-beta primer mix. Through a template-switch adaptor with 12 random nucleotides, each cDNA molecule received a tag. TCRdb processed the 5' RACE reads anew with MiXCR; each CDR3 protein has one entry. There are some 690,000 distinct CDR3 sequences in the sample; about 20% occur only once, and under 25% lies in the top ten.

The sequencing input was blood. The TCR was taken from a man between 65 and 85 years old in good health. This sequence joins TRBV3-1 and TRBJ2-3, with D possibly TRBD1 on 5 matching bases. CDR3 in amino acids: CASTPRTGSDTQYF. In nucleotides, the CDR3 is TGTGCCAGCACCCCCCGAACAGGATCAGATACGCAGTATTTT.